This T cell receptor beta chain appears in the sequencing data of a study of shared clonotypes between healthy human individuals (TCRdb year 2020). Background on the whole study: A few men and a couple of women, aged 18 to 49 years, made up the cohort. For each donor, three plates each were used for CD4 naive and CD4 memory, two plates were used for CD8 naive, and one plate was used for CD8 memory. To estimate repertoire size and how much clonotypes are shared between individuals, the study performed deep sequencing of blood TCR repertoires from a few healthy adults. To increase sequencing depth and limit assay-specific biases, TCR repertoire library preparation and sequencing were carried out by different laboratories using diverse techniques. Per donor, leukapheresis produced somewhere between about 0.85 and 8.9 billion PBMCs. What the authors observed across the whole study: Sampling was restricted to blood, and TCR repertoires in tissue are likely to differ from TCR repertoires in blood. Larger estimated clonotype richness was generally found for naive subsets than for memory subsets. Incomplete sequencing was indicated by rarefaction of sorted-subset datasets, despite the large sequencing depth. Higher generation probabilities were observed for clonotypes shared by all four sorted-subset donors than for non-shared clonotypes. Pairwise subsampling indicated that sequencing depth was expected to affect the degree of clonotype sharing among donors. The small number of donors limited the genetic and exposure-history diversity represented. Sharing across several donors was observed for about 5% of naive CD4, over 3% of naive CD8, roughly 2.3% of memory CD4, and around 0.4% of memory CD8 clonotypes.

The donors were healthy, HIV-negative adults with no recently reported acute infections or vaccinations. Only Caucasian adults living in Nashville, Tennessee, USA were represented among the donors. Magnetic negative selection was used to enrich CD4+ T cells, after which naive cells were positively selected on CD45RA and the negative fraction became the memory subset. Blood was obtained by leukapheresis, after which PBMCs were separated by Ficoll-Histopaque density gradient centrifugation and cryopreserved in liquid nitrogen vapor phase. Purity and quantity of every magnetically sorted T cell population were checked by analytical flow cytometry. Genomic DNA was isolated from every sorted fraction and measured by UV absorbance on a Nanodrop 2000c. Details on this clone: The antigen it binds to is not known. No much larger clone is present one base from it, and per-base qualities are unavailable.

TCR CDR3 regions were amplified from genomic DNA by multiplex PCR using the deep immunoSEQ assay. Extracted genomic DNA from each cell subset was distributed evenly across all wells of several immunoSEQ 96-well plates, and each plate was treated as a replicate. For sorted subsets, approximately 190 ng genomic DNA, equal to approximately 30,000 T cell genomes, was loaded into each replicate PCR. Purified libraries were measured with a Qubit 3.0 fluorometer, size-checked on a Bioanalyzer 2100, and measured again with the KAPA Library Quantification kit. A separate single-read 150-cycle Illumina NextSeq 550 flow cell was used to sequence each immunoSEQ 96-well plate. In the authors' own workflow: Because only junctional sequences without quality scores were contained in the immunoSEQ output, filtering matching that applied to full-length reads could not be performed. To assign V/J genes and CDR3, sequences were annotated against IMGT germline references using PyIR, a Python wrapper for IgBLAST v1.9. Any read was removed if the V/J assignment was weak (E-value above 1e-6), the CDR3 was missing, or the read contained stop codons, out-of-frame junctions, or ambiguous translated residues. V3J clonotypes were defined by identical inferred V gene, J gene, and CDR3 amino acid sequence. To compute the percentage overlap between repertoires, the number of shared unique clonotypes was divided by the size of the smaller repertoire. Three approaches were used to assess repertoire richness: RTK rarefaction, the Chao1 estimator, and Recon v2.1 estimates of unobserved clonotypes. Generation probabilities were computed with OLGA for all TCRbeta clonotypes obtained by the gDNA method from a few donors. The source is immuneACCESS, and TCRdb retained only in-frame sequences with V and J called. Part of the clones is not carried over; for the studies checked, unresolved V genes explain less than half of this, and the remainder is unexplained. For V, J and clone size, that table is used; D and trimming come from the DNA. The sample records millions of clones, around 94% of which are singletons. The ten largest clones represent over 0.12% of the sample.

Taken from the germline V gene, the CDR1 and CDR2 loops are SNHLY and FYNNEI. Including the terminal cysteine and phenylalanine, the CDR3 comprises 14 residues. Only the CDR3 DNA is retained, 42 bases long and in frame from the first base. Trimming at the junction amounts to 0 bases on V and 5 bases on J, and the germline ends lie 10 bases apart. The sequence derives from a man younger than 35 in good health. In this chain, TRBV2 is recombined with TRBJ2-5; the D gene identity is not certain. The sequenced sample consisted of naive CD4+ T cells sorted from blood. According to the study, the label for this sample's cell subset or site signals: CD45RA+ positively selected. The encoded CDR3 is CASSEATVMETQYF. The DNA sequence is TGTGCCAGCAGTGAAGCTACAGTTATGGAGACCCAGTACTTC.